This TCR beta chain is from a study of regulatory T cells in long-lasting Graves disease (dated by TCRdb to about 2021). About the full investigation: Patients with newly diagnosed Graves' disease had been on antithyroid drugs for under 3 months. This study used TCR sequencing and RNA sequencing of peripheral blood to compare persistent Graves' disease patients against newly diagnosed Graves' disease patients. The study was registered as a clinical trial and conducted in China. A total of around 35 samples underwent TCR sequencing, from around 13 patients with persistent Graves' disease and 20 patients with newly diagnosed Graves' disease. Points the paper makes about the study in general: Preferential use of TRBV28, TRBJ1-2 and TRBJ2-5 was observed in persistent disease, whereas TRBV20-1 and TRBJ2-1 were favored in newly diagnosed disease. Sequencing and analysis were restricted to the TCR beta chain. Compared with newly diagnosed patients, persistent Graves' disease patients had lower TCR Shannon entropy and fewer highly expanded clones, which suggests clonal expansion. Only peripheral blood was studied, because thyroid tissue, the primary lesion, was inaccessible. Persistent patients shared more public clonotypes among themselves (around 3,000) than newly diagnosed patients did (more than 950). As a limitation, the authors acknowledged that the small sample size may reduce accuracy.

Library prep was done by multiplex PCR. Data came from an Illumina HiSeq 4000. CDR3 regions were amplified by Arm-PCR with iRepertoire HTBI primers to construct TCR beta libraries. Gel purification was performed on PCR products prior to sequencing. The original methods were these. Gene usage analysis of CDR3 amino acid clonotypes used the 60 to 80 TRBV and more than 13 TRBJ segments found across samples. Filtered high-quality paired reads were merged into contigs using COPE and FqMerger. BLAST was used to align contigs to IMGT TRBV, TRBD and TRBJ reference genes, with CDR3 defined following IMGT. Highly expanded clones were defined as clonotypes with a frequency above 0.1%. Shannon entropy was used to measure repertoire diversity, and the Gini coefficient was used to measure V-J evenness. Clonotypes shared by more than one individual were considered public. Using fastp trimming at Q25 and MiXCR clonotype assembly, TCRdb reanalyzed the public sequencing data and kept in-frame beta chains. Records with the same CDR3 protein are collapsed into one entry carrying the most frequent genes and DNA. The V and J calls shown here were made by TCRdb, not taken from the authors' results. The sample table contains about 470,000 distinct CDR3 sequences; only one count was recorded for about 16% of them. Together, the top ten hold 16% of the sample.

This clonotype has a count of ten or more. There is no known antigen for this receptor. No base qualities exist here, and no much larger clone lies one base off it. The trim is 5 bases for V and 0 bases for J, with a gap of 8 bases between the germline ends. The CDR3 sequence holds 13 residues, the cysteine and phenylalanine included. Only the CDR3 portion is preserved as DNA: 39 bases, with reading frame beginning at the first base. From the germline V gene (reference sequence), CDR1 is SEHNR and CDR2 is FQNEAQ. The time point tag for this specimen amounts to: newly diagnosed GD, antithyroid drugs for less than 3 months. For both TCR sequencing and RNA sequencing, RNA was extracted from PBMCs in TRIzol. The diagnosis of Graves' disease was made according to American Thyroid Association guidelines. The patients came from an endocrinology department in Xi'an, China. Each patient gave approximately 8.8 milliliters of peripheral blood, collected in an EDTA anticoagulant tube. Ficoll Paque Plus density gradient separation was used to isolate PBMCs, and no additional T cell sorting was done. An Agilent 2100 Bioanalyzer and agarose gel were used to assess RNA quality, and a NanoDrop 2000 was used to measure RNA concentration.

The data were also submitted as part of a second study, on T cells in Graves' hyperthyroidism and ophthalmopathy. The second study reports: A patient counted as having stable Graves' hyperthyroidism if no progression to ophthalmopathy occurred over 18 months of follow-up. Hyperthyroidism patients were aged 18 to 65 years and newly diagnosed, with disease duration of less than 2 months. The study excluded patients with uncontrolled infections, other autoimmune diseases, pregnancy or lactation. Diagnoses relied on clinical symptoms, serum thyroxine and TRAb, thyroid ultrasound and orbital computed tomography. The first round of RT-PCR for the TCR CDR3 was performed with the HTBI primer set and the Qiagen OneStep RT-PCR kit. Most expanded thyroid clonotypes (frequency above 0.001) were also found in blood, which suggests that blood repertoires may mirror thyroid immune responses. In cross-validation, a model built on a 13 V-J signature told ophthalmopathy apart from stable hyperthyroidism with approximately 90% sensitivity and 81% to 82% specificity, and in testing the same model reached 80%/75%. During validation, the model predicted progression to ophthalmopathy a median of roughly six months ahead of onset, with 60% to 71% sensitivity and almost 75% specificity. To identify distinguishing TCR V-J signatures, a discovery cohort of 100 patients was used, comprising some 45 with Graves' ophthalmopathy and some 60 with stable Graves' hyperthyroidism. Prospective prediction of ophthalmopathy was tested in an independent validation cohort of under 20 hyperthyroidism patients and 15 to 17 patients who later progressed to ophthalmopathy. The 100 discovery patients were randomly split 7:3 into training and test sets. Thyroid tissue and blood T-cell repertoires from six Graves' hyperthyroidism patients were also compared in the study. Once sampling was done, hyperthyroidism patients were given methimazole at a starting dose of 30 mg daily, whereas ophthalmopathy patients were given high-dose intravenous methylprednisolone. The libraries were constructed in a second round of multiplex PCR and then size-selected and purified. The libraries were sequenced on an Illumina HiSeq2000 using paired-end 100 bp reads. SOAPnuke was used to process the raw data, removing reads that contained adapters or uncalled bases, had a mean Phred below 15, or lacked an exact match to the constant primer or identifier. COPE v1.2.5 was used to merge high-quality paired reads, and clonotypes were defined as unique nucleotide sequences. Clonotypes were aligned to IMGT TRBV, TRBD and TRBJ reference segments using MiTCR v1.1. Analysis was restricted to V-J combinations with a frequency above 0.0001, which covered 99% to 99.2% of repertoires. The TCS score was defined as F50 (clonal expansion) divided by E x V (chaos), with BLOSUM62-based TCRdist calculated between CDR3 peptides within each V-J. Welch's t-statistics and random forest reduced 500 to 550 V-J features to 13, which were used in a naive Bayes classifier (R e1071). Sample size was not statistically predetermined, and blinding of investigators to group allocation was not performed. According to the paper, TCR Vbeta CDR3 sequencing was carried out on some 140 peripheral blood samples, which came from some 41 ophthalmopathy, around 75 hyperthyroidism and approximately 17 progressor patients.

The sequence came from a woman under 40 with Graves disease. Donor details come from another sample of the same person, matched by shared clones. This specimen consisted of peripheral blood mononuclear cells (PBMCs), obtained at new diagnosis, from a patient treated with antithyroid drugs. The rearrangement combines TRBV7-9 with TRBJ2-7; the D region possibly corresponds to TRBD1 (5 bases align). The CDR3 sequence is CASSRQSSYEQYF. In nucleotides, the sequence is TGTGCCAGCAGCCGACAGTCCTCCTACGAGCAGTACTTC.